This record covers a single TCR beta chain. The antigen is undetermined. A sample-barcoded 5' primer and a J-beta primer mix were used in a second PCR of roughly 7 to 11 cycles. From each sample, at least 3 million paired-end reads containing CDR3 were obtained. TCRdb fed the 5' RACE reads into MiXCR, producing one record per CDR3 protein. The sample contains approximately 800,000 distinct CDR3 sequences, less than 60% of which appear only once. The CDR3 consists of 16 residues. J was trimmed by 11 bases and V by 4 bases; bases with no gene match: 13. Germline CDR1 is SGHRS and CDR2 is YFSETQ. The data belong to a study of blood T cells in healthy people across ages. Study-level results: Comparison with aged donors showed that long-lived donors had more naive CD4+ cells and higher diversity. Underestimates were what the diversity estimates from one million T cells were considered to be. Samples with more naive T cells showed higher observed beta diversity.

The TCR sequence derives from an elderly man in good health. This rearrangement joins TRBV5-1 to TRBJ2-5, with TRBD2 matching over 14 bases. Input material: blood. The CDR3 region has the DNA TGCGCCAGCAGCCGGGGCGGGACTAGCGGGAGAAATGAGCAGTACTTC. Protein product: CASSRGGTSGRNEQYF.